The next 23 T cell receptor beta chains were all read from a single sample in a study of CD8+CD57+ T cells in acquired aplastic anemia. The sequenced patients had an expansion of CD8+CD57+ cells seen by flow cytometry. Genomic DNA, the template, was used for profiling of the TCR beta VDJ and CDR3. TCRdb ran MiXCR on the reads and lists one entry per CDR3 protein. The sample carries 250,000 to 300,000 distinct CDR3 sequences, 56% recorded once. Sequenced: sorted CD4+, CD8+, or CD8+CD57+ T cells (not recorded which) from PBMCs. The receptors were gathered from a human donor with aplastic anemia.

As concerns this clonotype: One junction end does not reproduce the germline sequence, and a read error may be involved. The V call is TRBV5-6, the J call TRBJ2-5; D is ambiguous. In germline, CDR1 is SGHDT, CDR2 YYEEEE. The CDR3 length is 16 residues. The CDR3 nucleotides read TGTGCCAGTAGCTTGTCCACGCAGGAGATCCAAGGGACCCAGTACTTC. Amino acid sequence: CASSLSTQEIQGTQYF.

V is TRBV7-6 and J is TRBJ2-7; 7 bases match TRBD1. J gave up 8 bases and V 1 base, and 8 bases lay outside the gene matches. The CDR3 spans 14 residues. Germline CDR1 and CDR2: SGHVS and FNYEAQ. The CDR3 DNA follows: TGTGCCAGCAGCTTAGGACAGGGAAACGTCCAGCAGTACTTC. This translates into CASSLGQGNVQQYF.

This clonotype was counted at least ten times. This chain uses TRBV13 with TRBJ2-5; D is unresolved. The CDR3 length is 15 residues. V lost 4 bases to trimming and J lost 0 bases, with 12 bases between them. CDR1 PRHDT and CDR2 FYEKMQ come from the germline V gene (reference sequence). The CDR3 coding sequence is TGTGCCAGCAGCTCAGGAACCACGTACCAAGAGACCCAGTACTTC. The encoded protein is CASSSGTTYQETQYF.

This clonotype was picked up a small number of times. J is TRBJ2-6 and V is TRBV2; a possible D gene is TRBD2 (6 bases). V lost 7 bases to trimming and J lost 2 bases, with 9 bases between them. This CDR3 is 14 amino acids long. Germline loops: CDR1 SNHLY, CDR2 FYNNEI. The CDR3 protein is CASTGEAGANVLTF. In nucleotides, the CDR3 is TGTGCCAGCACCGGGGAGGCTGGGGCCAACGTCCTGACTTTC.

The chain carries TRBV7-9 and TRBJ2-5; D perhaps matches TRBD2 (5 bases). Trimming took 7 bases from V and 5 from J, leaving 14 bases between them. This CDR3 has 13 amino acids. Looked up from germline, CDR1 is SEHNR and CDR2 is FQNEAQ (reference sequence). This CDR3 reads CASTRAVLETQYF. Here the CDR3 DNA reads TGTGCCAGCACGAGGGCCGTCTTGGAGACCCAGTACTTC. The whole variable domain, remainder taken from reference TRBV7-9 and TRBJ2-5, is DTGVSQNPRHKITKRGQNVTFRCDPISEHNRLYWYRQTLGQGPEFLTYFQNEAQLEKSRLLSDRFSAERPKGSFSTLEIQRTEQGDSAMYLCASTRAVLETQYFGPGTRLLVL.

V gene TRBV7-9 combines with J gene TRBJ2-7; 8 nucleotides align to TRBD1. This CDR3 comprises 15 residues. V shed 5 bases and J 3 bases; nucleotides not matched to a gene: 9. Germline lookup yields CDR1 SEHNR and CDR2 FQNEAQ (reference sequence). In DNA, the CDR3 is TGTGCCAGCAGCCGACAGGGGATTGTGGACTACGAGCAGTACTTC. Translating gives CASSRQGIVDYEQYF.

This clonotype was observed a single time. The chain uses TRBV15 and TRBJ2-7, with 11 bases lining up with TRBD2. CDR1 LNHNV and CDR2 YYDKDF come from the germline V gene (reference sequence). After removal of 3 bases from V and 0 bases from J, the junction contained 13 bases not matched to a gene. CDR3 length equals 19 residues. The DNA for the CDR3 is TGTGCCACCAGCAGGACCCCCCCCACTAGCGGGGGAAGCTCCTACGAGCAGTACTTC. It yields the protein CATSRTPPTSGGSSYEQYF.

There are many counts of this clonotype. The CDR3 here is CASSPRAGISEQYF. The CDR3 nucleotides read TGTGCCAGTAGTCCTAGGGCAGGGATCTCCGAGCAGTACTTC. The chain is built from TRBV19 and TRBJ2-7; possible D gene TRBD1, 5 bases. Germline CDR1 LNHDA, CDR2 SQIVND (reference sequence). V lost 5 bases and J 6 bases, leaving 17 bases between the germline ends. The CDR3 loop spans 14 amino acids.

The chain uses TRBV20-1 and TRBJ2-6, with D uncertain. The length of the CDR3 is 15 residues. CDR1 DFQATT and CDR2 SNEGSKA come from the germline V gene (reference sequence). V gave up 0 bases and J gave up 1 base, with 7 bases separating them. CDR3 nucleotides: TGCAGTGCTAGAGATGGGTTATCTGGGGCCAACGTCCTGACTTTC. Its translation: CSARDGLSGANVLTF.

V and J are TRBV12-3 or TRBV12-4 and TRBJ1-2; D call uncertain. This CDR3 is built from 16 residues. V lost 3 bases to trimming and J lost 0 bases, with 14 bases between them. CDR3 amino acids: CASSLVPVGTNYGYTF. Here the CDR3 DNA reads TGTGCCAGCAGTTTGGTACCCGTCGGAACTAACTATGGCTACACCTTC.

This clonotype has only a few counts. This sequence joins TRBV14 and TRBJ1-6; D is uncertain. V dropped 4 bases and J dropped 9 bases, with 13 bases sitting between them. This CDR3 has 14 amino acids. The V gene's germline CDR1 is SGHDN and CDR2 FVKESK. CDR3: CASSPTERVSPLHF. The CDR3 region has the DNA TGTGCCAGCAGCCCTACTGAAAGGGTTTCACCCCTCCACTTT.

The chain recombines TRBV10-3 with TRBJ1-6; D is perhaps TRBD1 (6 bases). In germline, CDR1 is ENHRY, CDR2 SYGVKD. Trimming took off 4 bases at V and 6 bases at J, with 13 bases between the two ends. The CDR3 has 15 amino acids. The chain's CDR3 is CAISGDRTVNSPLHF. In nucleotides, the CDR3 is TGTGCCATCAGTGGGGATCGGACAGTTAATTCACCCCTCCACTTT.

This chain links TRBV29-1 with TRBJ1-1, with D tentatively TRBD1 (6 bases). CDR1 is SQVTM, CDR2 ANQGSEA, per germline. Trimming shortened V by 0 bases and J by 6 bases, and 11 bases separated the two germline ends. This CDR3 comprises 13 residues. CDR3 residues: CSVEDWGGAEAFF. In nucleotides, the CDR3 is TGCAGCGTTGAAGATTGGGGGGGCGCTGAAGCTTTCTTT.

This chain connects TRBV14 to TRBJ1-1; D is possibly TRBD1 (6 bases). The CDR3 totals 12 residues. Trimming took off 3 bases at V and 12 bases at J, with 14 bases between the two ends. Germline V gives CDR1 SGHDN, CDR2 FVKESK. The CDR3 here is CASSHSNRVPFF. The CDR3 bases are TGTGCCAGCAGCCACTCTAACAGGGTTCCTTTCTTT.

The V gene is TRBV7-3, the J gene TRBJ2-3; D may match TRBD1 or TRBD2 (6 bases each). CDR3 size: 14 residues. Germline loops: CDR1 SGHTA, CDR2 FQGTGA. Between the trimmed V and J ends, which lost 4 bases and 6 bases, there was a span of 14 bases. The CDR3 protein is CASSSVGGLDTQYF. The DNA for the CDR3 is TGTGCCAGCAGCTCCGTGGGGGGCCTTGATACGCAGTATTTT.

Details on this clonotype: One end of the junction fails to match germline, which may point to a read error. The rearrangement links TRBV7-7 to TRBJ2-5; TRBD2 matches at 7 bases. The CDR3 contains 14 residues. In germline, CDR1 is SSHAT, CDR2 FNYEAQ (reference sequence). CDR3 amino acids: CASSLWGGGETQYF. The CDR3 bases are TGTGCTAGCAGCTTATGGGGGGGAGGAGAGACCCAGTACTTC.

The CDR3 coding sequence is TGTGCCAGCTCACTCTACCGGGACAGGGGAGCAGAGACCCAGTACTTC. This encodes CASSLYRDRGAETQYF. This chain joins TRBV18 and TRBJ2-5; 10 positions agree with TRBD1. Trimming took 4 bases from V and 4 from J; bases not matched to a gene: 9. Germline CDR1 reads KGHSH; CDR2 reads LQKENI. The CDR3 has 16 amino acids.

V and J are TRBV14 and TRBJ1-1; no firm D call. Germline V gene data show CDR1 as SGHDN and CDR2 as FVKESK. The CDR3 loop spans 16 amino acids. Trimming cost V 0 bases and J 5 bases, with 16 bases left between them. CDR3 coding DNA: TGTGCCAGCAGCCAAGATCGTGCGGGTTTGAGGACTGAAGCTTTCTTT. Translated: CASSQDRAGLRTEAFF. Variable domain in full (rest from reference TRBV14 and TRBJ1-1): EAGVTQFPSHSVIEKGQTVTLRCDPISGHDNLYWYRRVMGKEIKFLLHFVKESKQDESGMPNNRFLAERTGGTYSTLKVQPAELEDSGVYFCASSQDRAGLRTEAFFGQGTRLTVV.

V usage is TRBV30 and J usage is TRBJ2-1, with 11 bases aligning to TRBD2. This CDR3 comprises 15 residues. V dropped 5 bases and J dropped 9; count of bases not matched to a gene: 12. Germline V gene sequence: CDR1 GTSNPN, CDR2 SVGIG (reference sequence). CDR3 loop: CAWGPGLADLGEQFF. The CDR3 region has the DNA TGTGCCTGGGGCCCGGGACTAGCGGACTTGGGTGAGCAGTTCTTC.

This sequence joins TRBV10-3 and TRBJ2-1; 12 positions match TRBD1. CDR1 ENHRY and CDR2 SYGVKD come from the germline V gene. After removal of 6 bases from V and 5 bases from J, the junction contained 2 bases not matched to a gene. This CDR3 is built from 14 residues. CDR3 in amino acids: CAIRGQGAHNEQFF. DNA of the CDR3: TGTGCCATCAGGGGACAGGGGGCTCACAATGAGCAGTTCTTC.

In regard to this clonotype: Compared with germline, one end of the junction differs, possibly owing to a read error. This chain links TRBV24-1 with TRBJ2-7; either TRBD1 or TRBD2 may fit D (5 bases each). The J call may be faulty, since TRBJ2-1 better matches the DNA end. Germline values: CDR1 KGHDR, CDR2 SFDVKD. This CDR3 is 15 amino acids long. CDR3 protein: CASSYSMWDVGEQFF. The CDR3 DNA is TGTGCCAGCAGTTACTCGATGTGGGACGTCGGTGAGCAGTTCTTC.

This clonotype was seen only a few times. A junction boundary mismatches the germline segment, possibly from a read error. The CDR3 protein is CASSVNSRQETQYF. CDR3 sequence (DNA): TGTGCTAGCAGCGTGAACAGCAGGCAAGAGACCCAGTACTTC. The chain couples TRBV7-7 to TRBJ2-5, with unresolved D. Germline CDR1 SSHAT, CDR2 FNYEAQ (reference sequence). CDR3 length: 14 amino acids.

This clonotype came up many times. The CDR3, as DNA: TGTGCCAGTAGTATAACCTATTACGGCACAGATACGCAGTATTTT. The encoded protein is CASSITYYGTDTQYF. The chain couples TRBV19 to TRBJ2-3; D unresolved. The CDR3 sequence is 15 residues long. The germline V gene has CDR1 LNHDA and CDR2 SQIVND (reference sequence). The V end was cut by 2 bases, the J end by 1 base, with 10 bases between.